These 2 T cell receptor beta chains came from one sample sequenced in a study of CXCR3-negative and CXCR3-positive naive CD8 T cells (dated by TCRdb to the late 2010s). Data came from a NextSeq 550. The Human TCR Profiling Kit (MiLaboratory) was used to prepare UMI-labeled 5' RACE TRB cDNA libraries. TCRdb reprocessed the reads into one record per CDR3 protein sequence, lacking DNA. The sample's table covers over 100,000 distinct CDR3 sequences. The ten largest account for less than 0.55% of the sample. Source material: naive CXCR3- CD8+ T cells from blood. The cell subset or site label here, explained by the study, means: CD45RO-CCR7+CD27+CD95- naive CD8+ T cells lacking CXCR3 (TNR3-). These receptors originate from a human donor in good health. Some clones in this sample may be carry-over from other donors' samples.

The rearrangement joins TRBV20-1 to TRBJ2-7; TCRdb outputs TRBD1, but without DNA this stays unchecked. The length of the CDR3 is 13 residues. Germline V gives CDR1 DFQATT, CDR2 SNEGSKA (reference sequence). This CDR3 reads CSVPRGGADEQYF.

The J gene is TRBJ2-5, the V gene TRBV28; TCRdb picks TRBD2, but there is no DNA to check that call. CDR1 MDHEN and CDR2 SYDVKM come from the germline V gene. The CDR3 has 17 residues. This CDR3 reads CASSPPLGLAGSKTQYF.